These 4 T cell receptor beta chains came from one sample sequenced in a study of naive and memory T cell subsets. Study results and limitations: Naive repertoires, especially CD8, held a few larger clonotypes, possibly memory cells re-expressing CD45RA.

The beta constant-region primer was an equimolar mix of two oligonucleotides covering TRBC1 and TRBC2. Nested alpha and beta constant-region primers with the SP2 primer drove four PCR rounds on ligated cDNA. In TCRdb, the UMI-ligation and nested PCR reads were re-called with MiXCR into one record per CDR3 protein. This sample has about 100,000 distinct CDR3 sequences, with around 13% found just once. Their antigens remain unidentified. Material: naive CD8+ T cells from blood. These receptors came from a human donor in good health.

This clonotype has only a few counts. This sequence joins TRBV9 and TRBJ2-5; 11 positions agree with TRBD2. CDR3 length: 15 amino acids. Germline V gene lookup returns CDR1 SGDLS and CDR2 YYNGEE. The V gene end was trimmed by 2 bases and the J gene end by 4 bases; junction bases not matched to a gene: 4. Written as DNA, the CDR3 is TGTGCCAGCAGCGTTAGCGGGAGGGCCGCAGAGACCCAGTACTTC. Protein: CASSVSGRAAETQYF.

As regards this clonotype: Its ends do not fully match the called genes, so a read error is possible. CDR3 loop: CSSSQDEGGGAYNEQFF. CDR3 DNA sequence: TGTTCCAGCAGCCAAGATGAAGGGGGAGGCGCCTACAATGAGCAGTTCTTC. The V call is TRBV4-2, the J call TRBJ2-1; D possibly uses TRBD1 or TRBD2 (6 bases each). Germline CDR1 reads LGHNA; CDR2 reads YNFKEQ. The CDR3 sequence is 17 residues long.

V gene TRBV7-2 combines with J gene TRBJ2-1, with D tentatively TRBD2 (6 bases). CDR1 and CDR2 from the germline V gene are SGHTA and FQGNSA. The CDR3 loop spans 13 amino acids. V was clipped by 3 bases and J by 9 bases, with 12 bases between them. CDR3 residues: CASSLDGEAEQFF. The CDR3 bases are TGTGCCAGCAGCTTGGACGGGGAGGCTGAGCAGTTCTTC.

This clonotype has more than one count but fewer than ten. The CDR3 DNA is TGTGCCAGCAGCTTACCGGGGGAAAGAAAAAACATTCAGTACTTC. It yields the protein CASSLPGERKNIQYF. The V and J genes are TRBV11-3 and TRBJ2-4; D may be TRBD2 (6 bases). This CDR3 is 15 amino acids long. Germline CDR1 reads SGHNT; CDR2 reads YENEEA. The V end was cut by 2 bases, the J end by 4 bases, with 12 bases between.